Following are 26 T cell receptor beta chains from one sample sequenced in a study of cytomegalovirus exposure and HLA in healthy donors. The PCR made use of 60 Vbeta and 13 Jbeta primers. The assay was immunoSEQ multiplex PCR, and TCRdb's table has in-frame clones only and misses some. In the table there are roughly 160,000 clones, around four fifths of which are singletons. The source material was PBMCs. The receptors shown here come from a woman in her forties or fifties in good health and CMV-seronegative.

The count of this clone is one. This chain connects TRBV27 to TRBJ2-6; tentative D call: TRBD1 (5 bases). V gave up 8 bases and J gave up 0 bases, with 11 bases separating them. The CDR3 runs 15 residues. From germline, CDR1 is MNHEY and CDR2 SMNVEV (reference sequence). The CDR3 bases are TGTGCCAGCTGCCCAGGGTCCTCTGGGGCCAACGTCCTGACTTTC. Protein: CASCPGSSGANVLTF.

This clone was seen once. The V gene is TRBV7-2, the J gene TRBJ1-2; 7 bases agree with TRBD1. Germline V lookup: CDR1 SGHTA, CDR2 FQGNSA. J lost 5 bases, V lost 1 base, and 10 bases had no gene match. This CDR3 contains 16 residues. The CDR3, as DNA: TGTGCCAGCAGCTTAGGGCCCCGGGACAGTGGATATGGCTACACCTTC. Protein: CASSLGPRDSGYGYTF.

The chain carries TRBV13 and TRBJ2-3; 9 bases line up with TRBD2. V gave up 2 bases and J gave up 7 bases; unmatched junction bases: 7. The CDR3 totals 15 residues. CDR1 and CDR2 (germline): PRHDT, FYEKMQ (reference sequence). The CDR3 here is CASSLRGGALNTQYF. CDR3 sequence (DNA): TGTGCCAGCAGCTTACGCGGGGGGGCCCTGAATACGCAGTATTTT.

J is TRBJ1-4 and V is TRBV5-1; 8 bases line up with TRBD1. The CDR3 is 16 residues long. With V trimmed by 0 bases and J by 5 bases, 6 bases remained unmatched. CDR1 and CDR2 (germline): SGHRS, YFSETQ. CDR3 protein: CASSLDRDRKNEKLFF. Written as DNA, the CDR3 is TGCGCCAGCAGCTTGGACCGGGACAGGAAAAATGAAAAACTGTTTTTT.

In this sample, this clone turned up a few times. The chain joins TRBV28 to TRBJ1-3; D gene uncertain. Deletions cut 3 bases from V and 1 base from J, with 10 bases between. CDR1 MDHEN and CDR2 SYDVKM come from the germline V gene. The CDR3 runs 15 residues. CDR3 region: CASSFPGRSGNTIYF. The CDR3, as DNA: TGTGCCAGCAGTTTTCCGGGGAGGTCTGGAAACACCATATATTTT.

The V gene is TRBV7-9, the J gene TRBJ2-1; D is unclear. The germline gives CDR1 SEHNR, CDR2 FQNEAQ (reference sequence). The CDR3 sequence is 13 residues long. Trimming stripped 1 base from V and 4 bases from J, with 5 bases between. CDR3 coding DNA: TGTGCCAGCAGCTTAGTCAGTTACAATGAGCAGTTCTTC. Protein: CASSLVSYNEQFF. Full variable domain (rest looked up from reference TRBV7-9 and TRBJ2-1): DTGVSQNPRHKITKRGQNVTFRCDPISEHNRLYWYRQTLGQGPEFLTYFQNEAQLEKSRLLSDRFSAERPKGSFSTLEIQRTEQGDSAMYLCASSLVSYNEQFFGPGTRLTVL.

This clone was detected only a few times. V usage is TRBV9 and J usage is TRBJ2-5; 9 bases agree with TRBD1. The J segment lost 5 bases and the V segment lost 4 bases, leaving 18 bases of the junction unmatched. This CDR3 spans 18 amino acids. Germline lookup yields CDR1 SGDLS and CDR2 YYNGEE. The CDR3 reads CASSPDPTTGTGMETQYF. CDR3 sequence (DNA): TGTGCCAGCAGCCCCGACCCTACCACCGGGACAGGGATGGAGACCCAGTACTTC.

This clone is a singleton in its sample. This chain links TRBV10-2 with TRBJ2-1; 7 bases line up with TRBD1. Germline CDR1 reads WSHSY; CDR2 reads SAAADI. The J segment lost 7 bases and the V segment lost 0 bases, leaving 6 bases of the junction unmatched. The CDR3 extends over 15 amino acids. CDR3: CASSESSGGMNEQFF. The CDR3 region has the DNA TGCGCCAGCAGTGAGTCGTCAGGGGGAATGAATGAGCAGTTCTTC.

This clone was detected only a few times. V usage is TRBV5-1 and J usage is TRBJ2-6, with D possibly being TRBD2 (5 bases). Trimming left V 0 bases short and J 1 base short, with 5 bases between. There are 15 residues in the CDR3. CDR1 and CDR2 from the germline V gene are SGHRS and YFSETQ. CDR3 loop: CASSLGGSGANVLTF. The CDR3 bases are TGCGCCAGCAGCTTGGGAGGGTCTGGGGCCAACGTCCTGACTTTC.

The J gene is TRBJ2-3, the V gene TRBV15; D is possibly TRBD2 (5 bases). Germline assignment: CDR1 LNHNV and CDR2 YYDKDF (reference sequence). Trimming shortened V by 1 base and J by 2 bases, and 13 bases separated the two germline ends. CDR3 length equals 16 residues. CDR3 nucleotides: TGTGCCACCAGCAGAGTAGCGTACCTATACACAGATACGCAGTATTTT. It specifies CATSRVAYLYTDTQYF. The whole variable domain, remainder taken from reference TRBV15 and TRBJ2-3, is DAMVIQNPRYQVTQFGKPVTLSCSQTLNHNVMYWYQQKSSQAPKLLFHYYDKDFNNEADTPDNFQSRRPNTSFCFLDIRSPGLGDTAMYLCATSRVAYLYTDTQYFGPGTRLTVL.

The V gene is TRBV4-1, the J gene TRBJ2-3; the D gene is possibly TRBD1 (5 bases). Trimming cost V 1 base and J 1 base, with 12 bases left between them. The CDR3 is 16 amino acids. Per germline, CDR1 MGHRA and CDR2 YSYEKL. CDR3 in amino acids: CASSQGILQGTDTQYF. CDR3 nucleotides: TGCGCCAGCAGCCAAGGAATTTTACAGGGCACAGATACGCAGTATTTT.

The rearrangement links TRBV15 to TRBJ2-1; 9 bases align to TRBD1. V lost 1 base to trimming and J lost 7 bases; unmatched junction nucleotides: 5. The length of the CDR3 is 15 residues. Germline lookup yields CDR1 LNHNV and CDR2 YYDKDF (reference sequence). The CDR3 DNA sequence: TGTGCCACCAGCAGAGGGGACAGGGATTATAATGAGCAGTTCTTC. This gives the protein CATSRGDRDYNEQFF.

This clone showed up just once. The chain's CDR3 is CASSREGHVLTF. The CDR3 bases are TGTGCCAGCAGCAGGGAGGGGCACGTCCTGACTTTC. The chain joins TRBV6-5 to TRBJ2-6; 7 nucleotides match TRBD2. The CDR3 sequence is 12 residues long. The trim removed 6 bases at V and 11 bases at J, leaving 4 bases unmatched. The germline V gene encodes CDR1 MNHEY and CDR2 SVGAGI.

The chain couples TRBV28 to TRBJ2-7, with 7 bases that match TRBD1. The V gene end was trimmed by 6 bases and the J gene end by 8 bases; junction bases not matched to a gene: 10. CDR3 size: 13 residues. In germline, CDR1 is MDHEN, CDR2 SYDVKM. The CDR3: CASRPTGVSKQYF. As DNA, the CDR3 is TGTGCCAGCAGACCCACAGGGGTTTCGAAGCAGTACTTC.

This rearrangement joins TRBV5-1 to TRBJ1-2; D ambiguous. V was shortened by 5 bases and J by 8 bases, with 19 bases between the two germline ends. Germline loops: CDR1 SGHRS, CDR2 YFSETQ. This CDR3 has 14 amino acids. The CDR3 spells CASRIETFTVGYTF. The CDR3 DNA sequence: TGCGCCAGCAGGATAGAGACATTCACTGTGGGCTACACCTTC.

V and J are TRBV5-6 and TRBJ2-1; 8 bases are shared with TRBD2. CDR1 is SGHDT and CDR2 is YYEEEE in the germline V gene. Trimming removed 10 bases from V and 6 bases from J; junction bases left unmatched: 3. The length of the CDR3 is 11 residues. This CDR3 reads CAAGGGNEQFF. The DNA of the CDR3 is TGTGCCGCGGGGGGTGGCAATGAGCAGTTCTTC.

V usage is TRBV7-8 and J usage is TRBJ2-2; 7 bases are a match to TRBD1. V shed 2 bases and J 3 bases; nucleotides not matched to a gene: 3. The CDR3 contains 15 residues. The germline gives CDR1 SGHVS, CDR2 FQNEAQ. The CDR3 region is CASSLLQGYTGELFF. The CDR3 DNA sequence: TGTGCCAGCAGCTTATTACAGGGGTACACCGGGGAGCTGTTTTTT.

This chain's CDR3 is CASTLGQGANEQFF. CDR3 coding DNA: TGTGCCAGCACCCTGGGACAGGGGGCTAACGAGCAGTTCTTC. This chain uses TRBV6-5 with TRBJ2-1; TRBD1 matches at 12 bases. The CDR3 contains 14 residues. Losses at the gene ends were 7 bases for V and 10 bases for J; bases not matched to a gene: 8. Looked up from germline, CDR1 is MNHEY and CDR2 is SVGAGI.

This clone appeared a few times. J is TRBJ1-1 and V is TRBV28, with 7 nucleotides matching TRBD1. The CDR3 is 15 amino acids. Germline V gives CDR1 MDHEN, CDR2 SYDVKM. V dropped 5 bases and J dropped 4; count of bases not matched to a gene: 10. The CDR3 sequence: CASSPPPGQLTEAFF. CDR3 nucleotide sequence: TGTGCCAGCAGTCCTCCTCCGGGACAGCTCACTGAAGCTTTCTTT. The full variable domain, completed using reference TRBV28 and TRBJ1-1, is DVKVTQSSRYLVKRTGEKVFLECVQDMDHENMFWYRQDPGLGLRLIYFSYDVKMKEKGDIPEGYSVSREKKERFSLILESASTNQTSMYLCASSPPPGQLTEAFFGQGTRLTVV.

The CDR3 loop is CASSSPPGQGANIQYF. CDR3 DNA sequence: TGTGCCAGCAGCTCACCCCCCGGGCAGGGGGCTAACATTCAGTACTTC. The chain recombines TRBV5-8 with TRBJ2-4, with 8 nucleotides matching TRBD1. Germline V CDR1 and CDR2: SGHTS, YDEGEE. The CDR3 has 16 residues. V lost 3 bases, J lost 7 bases, and 12 bases stayed unmatched.

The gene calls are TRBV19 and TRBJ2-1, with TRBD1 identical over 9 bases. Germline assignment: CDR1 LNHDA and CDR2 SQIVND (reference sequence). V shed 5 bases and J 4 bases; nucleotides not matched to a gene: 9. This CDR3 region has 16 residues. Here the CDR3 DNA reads TGTGCCAGTAGTGACCTCCGGGACAGGGTATACAATGAGCAGTTCTTC. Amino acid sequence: CASSDLRDRVYNEQFF.

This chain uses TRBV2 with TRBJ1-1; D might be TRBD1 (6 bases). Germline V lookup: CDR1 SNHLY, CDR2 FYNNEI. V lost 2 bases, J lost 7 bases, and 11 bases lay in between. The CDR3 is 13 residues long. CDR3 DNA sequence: TGTGCCAGCAGTGAACAGGGGCTTCATGAAGCTTTCTTT. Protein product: CASSEQGLHEAFF.

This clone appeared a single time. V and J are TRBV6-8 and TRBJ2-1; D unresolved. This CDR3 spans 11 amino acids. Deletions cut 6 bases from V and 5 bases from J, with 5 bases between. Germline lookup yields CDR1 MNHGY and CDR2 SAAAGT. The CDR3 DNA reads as TGTGCCAGCAGCCCGGACAATGAGCAGTTCTTC. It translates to CASSPDNEQFF.

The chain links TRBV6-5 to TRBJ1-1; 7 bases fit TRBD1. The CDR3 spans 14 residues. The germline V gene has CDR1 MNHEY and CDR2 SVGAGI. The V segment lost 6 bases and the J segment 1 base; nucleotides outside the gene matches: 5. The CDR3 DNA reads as TGTGCCAGCAGCCGGACAGGAAAGAACACTGAAGCTTTCTTT. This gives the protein CASSRTGKNTEAFF.

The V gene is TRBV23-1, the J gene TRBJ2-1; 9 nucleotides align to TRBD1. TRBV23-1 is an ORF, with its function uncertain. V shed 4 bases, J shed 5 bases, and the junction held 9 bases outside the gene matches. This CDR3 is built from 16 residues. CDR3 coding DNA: TGCGCCAGCAGTCGCCCGGGACAGGGACTTAACAATGAGCAGTTCTTC. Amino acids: CASSRPGQGLNNEQFF.

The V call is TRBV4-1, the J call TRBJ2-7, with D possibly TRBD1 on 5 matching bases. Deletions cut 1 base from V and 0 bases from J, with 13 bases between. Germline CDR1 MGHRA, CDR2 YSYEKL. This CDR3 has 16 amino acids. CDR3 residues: CASSQGGRVSSYEQYF. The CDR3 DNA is TGCGCCAGCAGCCAAGGGGGCAGGGTCAGCTCCTACGAGCAGTACTTC.